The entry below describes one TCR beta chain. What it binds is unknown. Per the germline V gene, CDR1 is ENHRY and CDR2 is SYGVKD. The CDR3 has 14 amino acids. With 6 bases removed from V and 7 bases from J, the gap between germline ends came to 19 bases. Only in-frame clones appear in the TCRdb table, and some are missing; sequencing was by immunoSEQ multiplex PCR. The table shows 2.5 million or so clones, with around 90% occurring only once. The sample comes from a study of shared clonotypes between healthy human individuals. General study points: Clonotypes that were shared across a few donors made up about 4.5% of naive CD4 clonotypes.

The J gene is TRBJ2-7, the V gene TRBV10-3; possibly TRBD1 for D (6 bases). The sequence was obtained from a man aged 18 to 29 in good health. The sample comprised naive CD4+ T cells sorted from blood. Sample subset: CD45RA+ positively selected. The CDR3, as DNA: TGTGCCATCAGACAAGGGGACACGGGGAGAGAGCAGTACTTC. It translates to CAIRQGDTGREQYF.